This entry lists 2 T cell receptor beta chains sequenced from one sample in a study of blood T cell repertoires in COVID-19. Clones were read by immunoSEQ multiplex PCR, and TCRdb kept only the in-frame ones, dropping some. The sample comprises fewer than 60,000 clones, roughly 82% of which are singletons, and around 8% rests with the top ten. Input material: peripheral blood. These receptors originate from a human donor in a cohort sampled during active COVID-19.

This sequence joins TRBV4-2 and TRBJ1-5, with a possible D match to TRBD1 (6 bases). The CDR3 is 14 residues long. CDR1 is LGHNA, CDR2 YNFKEQ, per germline. V was pared by 4 bases and J by 5 bases, with 12 bases between. CDR3 coding DNA: TGTGCCAGCAGCCCAGGACAGAGTGATCAGCCCCAGCATTTT. Its translation: CASSPGQSDQPQHF.

The rearrangement links TRBV6-1 to TRBJ1-1; no clear D gene. V was trimmed by 2 bases and J by 5 bases, leaving 15 bases between them. Germline V lookup: CDR1 MNHNS, CDR2 SASEGT. CDR3 length: 15 residues. CDR3 coding DNA: TGTGCCAGCAGTGAATGGTCCAGGCTTGGGACTGAAGCTTTCTTT. Translating it yields CASSEWSRLGTEAFF.